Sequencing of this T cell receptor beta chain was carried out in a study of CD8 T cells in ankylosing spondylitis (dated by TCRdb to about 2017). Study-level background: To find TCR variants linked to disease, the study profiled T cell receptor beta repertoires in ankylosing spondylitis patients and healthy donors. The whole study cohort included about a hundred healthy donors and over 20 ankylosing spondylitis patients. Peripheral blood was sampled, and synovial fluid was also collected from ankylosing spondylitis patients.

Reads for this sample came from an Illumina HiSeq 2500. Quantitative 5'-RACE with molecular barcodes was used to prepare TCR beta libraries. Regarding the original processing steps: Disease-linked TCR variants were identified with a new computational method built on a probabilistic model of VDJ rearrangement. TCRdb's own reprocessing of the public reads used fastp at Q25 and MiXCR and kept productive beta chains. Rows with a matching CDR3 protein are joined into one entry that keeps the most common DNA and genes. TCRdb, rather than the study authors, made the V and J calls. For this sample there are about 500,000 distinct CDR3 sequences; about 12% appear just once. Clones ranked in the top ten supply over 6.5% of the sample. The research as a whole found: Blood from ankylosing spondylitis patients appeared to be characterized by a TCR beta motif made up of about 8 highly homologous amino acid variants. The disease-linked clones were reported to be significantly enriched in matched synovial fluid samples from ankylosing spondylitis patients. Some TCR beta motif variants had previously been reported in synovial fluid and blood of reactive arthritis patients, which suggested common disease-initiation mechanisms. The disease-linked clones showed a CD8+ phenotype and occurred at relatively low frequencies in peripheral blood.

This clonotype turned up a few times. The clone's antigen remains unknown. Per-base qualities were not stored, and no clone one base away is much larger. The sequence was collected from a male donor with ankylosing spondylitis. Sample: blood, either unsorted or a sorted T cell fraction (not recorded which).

The bases read TGTGCCAGCAGCTTGCGGGGGCACAGTTCACCCCTCCACTTT. It is translated as CASSLRGHSSPLHF. The sequence is built from TRBV7-2 and TRBJ1-6; TRBD1 could be the D gene, as 6 bases match. Trimming removed 3 bases from V and 9 bases from J, leaving 12 bases between the germline ends. The CDR3 spans 14 residues, from the cysteine through the phenylalanine. The only DNA kept is the CDR3, 42 bases in frame from the first base. Via the germline V gene, CDR1 is SGHTA and CDR2 FQGNSA. Where the CDR3 stops, the reference TRBV7-2 and TRBJ1-6 genes take over; the full variable domain is GAGVSQSPSNKVTEKGKDVELRCDPISGHTALYWYRQSLGQGLEFLIYFQGNSAPDKSGLPSDRFSAERTGGSVSTLTIQRTQQEDSAVYLCASSLRGHSSPLHFGNGTRLTVT.